Presented here are 20 T cell receptor beta chains from one specimen sequenced in a study of glioma-infiltrating T cells. The iRepertoire nested amplicon-rescue multiplex PCR amplified TCR alpha and beta CDR3s from RNA. TCRdb reanalysed the multiplex PCR reads using MiXCR and keeps one entry per CDR3 protein. The sample yields under 150,000 distinct CDR3 sequences, under 25% seen once. The specimen sequenced was glioma tissue, nonneoplastic brain tissue, or PBMCs (not recorded which). The receptors shown here come from a human donor with low-grade glioma or glioblastoma, undergoing nonglioma brain surgery, or in good health (not recorded which).

Regarding this clonotype: This could be a read error, since a much larger clone is one nucleotide away. The CDR3: CASSYSAVSGSTIYF. CDR3 coding DNA: TGTGCCAGCAGTTACTCGGCAGTCTCTGGAAGCACCATATATTTT. The chain recombines TRBV6-2 or TRBV6-3 with TRBJ1-3; no reliable D call. The CDR3 has 15 residues. The germline V gene has CDR1 MNHEY and CDR2 SVGEGT.

The table lists this clonotype with a few counts. This chain connects TRBV24-1 to TRBJ1-1, with 7 bases fitting TRBD1. The V gene's germline CDR1 is KGHDR and CDR2 SFDVKD. This CDR3 is built from 17 residues. Trimming cost V 6 bases and J 1 base; bases outside gene matches: 13. CDR3 amino acids: CATSSSRQGRGNTEAFF. DNA of the CDR3: TGTGCCACCAGTTCCTCACGACAGGGTAGGGGGAACACTGAAGCTTTCTTT.

The chain carries TRBV6-2 or TRBV6-3 and TRBJ1-1, with D possibly being TRBD1 (5 bases). This CDR3 has 16 amino acids. The germline V gene encodes CDR1 MNHEY and CDR2 SVGEGT. Trimming stripped 2 bases from V and 5 bases from J, with 18 bases between. The CDR3 reads CASSYPRDSKGTEAFF. The CDR3 DNA reads TGTGCCAGCAGTTACCCACGGGATTCAAAGGGGACTGAAGCTTTCTTT.

This clonotype has a count of ten or more. This sequence joins TRBV4-1 and TRBJ1-1, with D possibly TRBD1 on 5 matching bases. Trimming took 3 bases from V and 1 from J, leaving 15 bases between them. The CDR3 runs to 16 residues. Germline lookup yields CDR1 MGHRA and CDR2 YSYEKL. The CDR3 region has the DNA TGCGCCAGCAGCCACAGGGTACGAGACACGAACACTGAAGCTTTCTTT. This encodes CASSHRVRDTNTEAFF.

This clonotype turned up a few times. V gene TRBV27 combines with J gene TRBJ2-1; possibly TRBD1 for D (5 bases). There are 15 residues in the CDR3. Trimming left V 3 bases short and J 6 bases short, with 15 bases between. The germline V gene has CDR1 MNHEY and CDR2 SMNVEV (reference sequence). The CDR3 loop reads CASSFTGRGPNEQFF. CDR3 DNA sequence: TGTGCCAGCAGTTTCACAGGTAGAGGCCCCAATGAGCAGTTCTTC.

Details on this clonotype: This may stem from a read error, because a much larger clone lies one nucleotide away. J is TRBJ1-1 and V is TRBV27; TRBD1 might be the D (5 bases). V gave up 5 bases and J gave up 10 bases, with 17 bases separating them. The CDR3 is made up of 13 amino acids. Germline V gives CDR1 MNHEY, CDR2 SMNVEV (reference sequence). The CDR3 protein is CASSPRDAGSAFF. The CDR3 nucleotides read TGTGCCAGCAGTCCTAGGGACGCAGGCTCAGCTTTCTTT.

The V gene is TRBV18, the J gene TRBJ1-2, with a tentative D call TRBD1 (5 bases). Germline V gives CDR1 KGHSH, CDR2 LQKENI. This CDR3 is 14 amino acids long. The germline V and J ends were trimmed by 0 bases and 4 bases, with 9 bases remaining between them. As DNA, the CDR3 is TGTGCCAGCTCACCACCGCGGGGCGGCTATGGCTACACCTTC. This gives the protein CASSPPRGGYGYTF. The full variable domain, in which reference TRBV18 and TRBJ1-2 provide the parts outside the CDR3, is NAGVMQNPRHLVRRRGQEARLRCSPMKGHSHVYWYRQLPEEGLKFMVYLQKENIIDESGMPKERFSAEFPKEGPSILRIQQVVRGDSAAYFCASSPPRGGYGYTFGSGTRLTVV.

This sequence joins TRBV5-1 and TRBJ2-7, with D unresolved. This CDR3 contains 13 residues. The germline V gene encodes CDR1 SGHRS and CDR2 YFSETQ. Trimming pared 0 bases from V and 3 bases from J, leaving 7 bases between. The CDR3 loop reads CASSLGPNYEQYV. The CDR3 region has the DNA TGCGCCAGCAGCTTGGGACCGAACTACGAGCAGTACGTC.

This clonotype was seen repeatedly, ten times or more. The chain employs TRBV7-9 and TRBJ1-5; D gene uncertain. This CDR3 is 14 amino acids long. V gave up 5 bases and J gave up 4 bases, with 12 bases separating them. The germline V gene encodes CDR1 SEHNR and CDR2 FQNEAQ (reference sequence). The chain's CDR3 is CASSREQINQPQHF. The CDR3, as DNA: TGTGCCAGCAGCAGAGAGCAGATTAATCAGCCCCAGCATTTT.

This clonotype has at least ten counts. The chain carries TRBV20-1 and TRBJ1-5, with D possibly TRBD1 on 5 matching bases. The CDR3 covers 12 residues. From germline, CDR1 is DFQATT and CDR2 SNEGSKA (reference sequence). Trimming removed 3 bases at V and 5 bases at J, with 8 bases between. Written as DNA, the CDR3 is TGCAGTGCTAGCCTACAGGATCAGCCCCAGCATTTT. Translation gives CSASLQDQPQHF.

This clonotype was observed once. The chain links TRBV7-9 to TRBJ2-1; D gene ambiguous. V lost 5 bases, J lost 5 bases, and 10 bases lay in between. The germline V gene has CDR1 SEHNR and CDR2 FQNEAQ (reference sequence). The CDR3 has 13 residues. The CDR3 loop is CASSPRWDNEQFF. CDR3 sequence (DNA): TGTGCCAGCAGCCCTAGGTGGGACAATGAGCAGTTCTTC.

V and J are TRBV7-9 and TRBJ1-5, with D unresolved. The CDR3 is made up of 14 amino acids. CDR1 is SEHNR, CDR2 FQNEAQ, per germline (reference sequence). Trimming removed 8 bases at V and 2 bases at J, with 13 bases between. CDR3 in DNA: TGTGCCAGCGGTCCAGCGTATGGCAATCAGCCCCAGCATTTT. This codes for CASGPAYGNQPQHF. Full variable domain (remainder filled in from reference TRBV7-9 and TRBJ1-5): DTGVSQNPRHKITKRGQNVTFRCDPISEHNRLYWYRQTLGQGPEFLTYFQNEAQLEKSRLLSDRFSAERPKGSFSTLEIQRTEQGDSAMYLCASGPAYGNQPQHFGDGTRLSIL.

A remark on this clonotype: A much larger clone differs from this one at a single base, so this may be a read error. The rearrangement links TRBV25-1 to TRBJ2-1; weak D call: TRBD2 (7 bases). V gave up 0 bases and J gave up 7 bases, with 13 bases separating them. CDR3 length: 15 amino acids. Germline values: CDR1 MGHDK, CDR2 SYGVNS. CDR3 loop: CASSEYAGAPNEQFF. The CDR3 nucleotides are TGTGCCAGCAGTGAATATGCGGGGGCTCCAAATGAGCAGTTCTTC.

This chain uses TRBV19 with TRBJ1-5, with unresolved D. V was shortened by 2 bases and J by 2 bases, with 4 bases between the two germline ends. CDR1 is LNHDA, CDR2 SQIVND, per germline (reference sequence). The CDR3 consists of 13 residues. The CDR3 sequence: CASSIMGNQPQHF. CDR3 nucleotide sequence: TGTGCCAGTAGTATAATGGGCAATCAGCCCCAGCATTTT.

This clonotype was detected ten times or more. The CDR3 sequence: CSAREQGSNQPQHF. The DNA of the CDR3 is TGCAGTGCTAGAGAACAGGGAAGCAATCAGCCCCAGCATTTT. The chain links TRBV20-1 to TRBJ1-5; D may be TRBD1 (6 bases). Germline V gene sequence: CDR1 DFQATT, CDR2 SNEGSKA (reference sequence). CDR3 size: 14 residues. Trimming removed 0 bases from V and 1 base from J, with 7 bases in between.

To note about this clonotype: A much larger clone differs from this one at a single base, so this may be a read error. This sequence joins TRBV20-1 and TRBJ2-4; maybe TRBD2 (6 bases). Trimming removed 1 base from V and 11 bases from J, with 18 bases in between. This CDR3 is 14 amino acids long. Germline CDR1 and CDR2: DFQATT and SNEGSKA (reference sequence). Here the CDR3 DNA reads TGCAGTGCTAGAGTGGGCGGGGAGAAGAACGTTCAGTACTTC. Its protein is CSARVGGEKNVQYF.

The chain carries TRBV15 and TRBJ1-2, with D unresolved. Germline V CDR1 and CDR2: LNHNV, YYDKDF (reference sequence). CDR3 length: 15 residues. V lost 0 bases to trimming and J lost 5 bases, with 13 bases between them. The CDR3 here is CATSRDMAGTYGYTF. The CDR3 DNA is TGTGCCACCAGCAGAGATATGGCAGGCACTTATGGCTACACCTTC.

On this clonotype: An end of the junction differs from the germline gene, which may be a read error. The rearrangement uses TRBV6-2 or TRBV6-3 and TRBJ1-4; 10 positions match TRBD1. This CDR3 has 16 residues. Per the germline V gene, CDR1 is MNHEY and CDR2 is SVGEGT. CDR3 DNA sequence: TGTGCCAGCAGTTCACCGGGACAGGGGTTGAGAGAAAAACTGATTTTT. It yields the protein CASSSPGQGLREKLIF.

This clonotype was detected a few times. The V and J genes are TRBV7-9 and TRBJ1-6; 8 nucleotides agree with TRBD1. Trimming removed 5 bases from V and 6 bases from J; junction bases left unmatched: 6. The CDR3 totals 15 residues. Germline CDR1 SEHNR, CDR2 FQNEAQ (reference sequence). The CDR3: CASSPGQASNSPLHF. CDR3 nucleotide sequence: TGTGCCAGCAGCCCGGGACAGGCCAGTAATTCACCCCTCCACTTT. The whole variable domain, remainder taken from reference TRBV7-9 and TRBJ1-6, is DTGVSQNPRHKITKRGQNVTFRCDPISEHNRLYWYRQTLGQGPEFLTYFQNEAQLEKSRLLSDRFSAERPKGSFSTLEIQRTEQGDSAMYLCASSPGQASNSPLHFGNGTRLTVT.

This clonotype was detected a few times. The chain links TRBV10-3 to TRBJ2-3; D gene unclear. Trimming pared 2 bases from V and 3 bases from J, leaving 6 bases between. The CDR3 loop spans 13 amino acids. Germline CDR1 and CDR2: ENHRY and SYGVKD. CDR3: CAISERQTDTQYF. The CDR3 DNA sequence: TGTGCCATCAGTGAGAGGCAAACAGATACGCAGTATTTT.